These 18 T cell receptor beta chains share one sample of origin, sequenced in a study of shared clonotypes between healthy human individuals. Assay used: immunoSEQ multiplex PCR; TCRdb lists only in-frame clones, some missing. The table has 1,100,000 or so clones, 75% to 85% seen once. The sequenced sample was memory CD4+ T cells from PBMCs. The subset here: CD45RA-negative fraction. These receptors all stem from a man aged 18 to 29 in good health. Some clones in this sample may be carry-over from other donors' samples.

The V call is TRBV15, the J call TRBJ2-5, with D tentatively TRBD2 (6 bases). From germline, CDR1 is LNHNV and CDR2 YYDKDF (reference sequence). V was cut by 0 bases and J by 2 bases, with 16 bases left in between. The CDR3 sequence is 17 residues long. CDR3 amino acids: CATSRDYSSVKQETQYF. The CDR3 DNA sequence: TGTGCCACCAGCAGAGATTACTCTAGCGTTAAACAAGAGACCCAGTACTTC.

The genes are TRBV5-1 and TRBJ2-6; a weak D match, TRBD2 (5 bases). Germline V gives CDR1 SGHRS, CDR2 YFSETQ. CDR3 length: 16 amino acids. Between the trimmed V and J ends, which lost 0 bases and 1 base, there was a span of 8 bases. In DNA, the CDR3 is TGCGCCAGCAGCTTGGAGGGAGTTTCTGGGGCCAACGTCCTGACTTTC. It encodes CASSLEGVSGANVLTF.

This clone was counted between two and nine times. This same CDR3 is encoded by further DNA sequences in the sample. This chain connects TRBV5-1 to TRBJ2-7; 11 nucleotides agree with TRBD1. The germline gives CDR1 SGHRS, CDR2 YFSETQ. The CDR3 contains 15 residues. V trimming: 0 bases; J trimming: 3 bases; junction bases outside the gene matches: 2. The CDR3 region is CASSLGTGGFYEQYF. DNA for the CDR3: TGCGCCAGCAGCTTGGGGACAGGGGGCTTCTACGAGCAGTACTTC.

With respect to this clone: A far larger clone is a single base away, which makes a read error likely. In the same sample, other DNA sequences code for this CDR3. J is TRBJ2-1 and V is TRBV28, with D uncertain. The V and J ends lost 6 bases and 3 bases respectively, with 6 bases between them. The CDR3 is 12 residues long. The germline CDR1 and CDR2 sequences are MDHEN and SYDVKM. CDR3 DNA: TGTGCCAGCAGCCTAGGCTACAATGAGCAGTTCTTC. This translates into CASSLGYNEQFF.

This chain links TRBV28 with TRBJ1-1, with 7 bases identical to TRBD1. CDR1 MDHEN and CDR2 SYDVKM come from the germline V gene. V lost 10 bases to trimming and J lost 4 bases; unmatched junction nucleotides: 9. The CDR3 runs to 13 residues. DNA of the CDR3: TGTGCCACCGTCAGGGGGGAGGTCACTGAAGCTTTCTTT. This codes for CATVRGEVTEAFF.

This clone was counted only a few times. The genes are TRBV5-5 and TRBJ2-7; no clear D. This CDR3 contains 16 residues. V lost 0 bases and J 3 bases, leaving 16 bases between the germline ends. Germline V CDR1 and CDR2: SGHKS, YYEKEE (reference sequence). The CDR3 DNA reads TGTGCCAGCAGCTTGGCCGTGCAGAGTGCGCTCTACGAGCAGTACTTC. Protein: CASSLAVQSALYEQYF.

CDR3 in amino acids: CGHRPSSGNTIYF. The DNA of the CDR3 is TGTGGACACCGACCCAGCTCTGGAAACACCATATATTTT. The V call is TRBV28, the J call TRBJ1-3; D gene unclear. This CDR3 is 13 amino acids long. In germline, CDR1 is MDHEN, CDR2 SYDVKM.

J is TRBJ2-1 and V is TRBV19; 8 nucleotides align to TRBD1. Germline CDR1 and CDR2: LNHDA and SQIVND (reference sequence). The junction had 8 bases not matched to a gene; V was cut back by 10 bases and J by 0 bases. This CDR3 region has 15 residues. This chain's CDR3 is CATRTGPSSYNEQFF. The CDR3 region has the DNA TGTGCCACCAGGACAGGGCCAAGCTCCTACAATGAGCAGTTCTTC.

The chain uses TRBV27 and TRBJ1-2; TRBD1 aligns across 9 bases. The CDR3 runs to 14 residues. CDR1 and CDR2 from the germline V gene are MNHEY and SMNVEV (reference sequence). Germline trimming cut 4 bases from V and 2 bases from J; bases unmatched to any gene: 2. CDR3 sequence (DNA): TGTGCCAGCAGTTACGGGACAGGGAACTATGGCTACACCTTC. This encodes CASSYGTGNYGYTF.

The chain joins TRBV5-1 to TRBJ1-1; D is possibly TRBD1 (5 bases). V was clipped by 4 bases and J by 1 base, with 11 bases between them. CDR3 size: 14 residues. In germline, CDR1 is SGHRS, CDR2 YFSETQ. The CDR3 DNA follows: TGCGCCAGCAGCCCGGGGCACGGGAACACTGAAGCTTTCTTT. It yields the protein CASSPGHGNTEAFF.

The chain employs TRBV7-3 and TRBJ2-1; 8 bases are shared with TRBD1. The CDR3 has 17 amino acids. After removal of 5 bases from V and 4 bases from J, the junction contained 13 bases not matched to a gene. The germline V gene encodes CDR1 SGHTA and CDR2 FQGTGA. For the CDR3, the DNA is TGTGCCAGCAGCGGACCACCCGGGACAGGAGCGTACAATGAGCAGTTCTTC. Translation: CASSGPPGTGAYNEQFF.

CDR3 nucleotides: TGTGCCAGCAGTCGTAGAGGGGCGGGAGTTAATGAGCAGTTCTTC. It is translated as CASSRRGAGVNEQFF. V usage is TRBV11-2 and J usage is TRBJ2-1; 7 bases map to TRBD2. CDR3 length: 15 residues. V gave up 6 bases and J gave up 7 bases; unmatched junction bases: 12. Germline assignment: CDR1 SGHAT and CDR2 FQNNGV.

This chain connects TRBV14 to TRBJ2-3, with TRBD2 matching 10 bases. This CDR3 comprises 16 residues. Losses at the gene ends were 4 bases for V and 5 bases for J; bases not matched to a gene: 9. CDR1 SGHDN and CDR2 FVKESK come from the germline V gene. The CDR3: CASSPGSGRAGDTQYF. DNA of the CDR3: TGTGCCAGCAGCCCCGGGAGCGGGAGGGCCGGAGATACGCAGTATTTT.

The rearrangement joins TRBV27 to TRBJ2-3; D might be TRBD2 (5 bases). This CDR3 has 17 amino acids. Germline-derived CDR1 and CDR2 are MNHEY and SMNVEV (reference sequence). Between the trimmed V and J ends, which lost 6 bases and 5 bases, there was a span of 24 bases. CDR3 sequence reads: CASSPRVFGVLGDTQYF. The CDR3 DNA is TGTGCCAGCAGCCCGCGGGTTTTCGGGGTCCTAGGAGATACGCAGTATTTT.

This clone appeared once. The V call is TRBV28, the J call TRBJ1-3; TRBD1 aligns across 8 bases. Germline V gene sequence: CDR1 MDHEN, CDR2 SYDVKM. The CDR3 runs to 15 residues. The junction had 6 bases not matched to a gene; V was cut back by 5 bases and J by 3 bases. The CDR3 protein is CASSLRTGFGNTIYF. CDR3 DNA: TGTGCCAGCAGTCTCCGGACAGGGTTTGGAAACACCATATATTTT.

This clone has just a few counts. The chain has TRBV4-3 and TRBJ2-7; 8 bases map to TRBD2. V dropped 0 bases and J dropped 7; count of bases not matched to a gene: 11. CDR3 length: 16 amino acids. The germline V gene encodes CDR1 LGHNA and CDR2 YSLEER. Here the CDR3 reads CASSQDDGRALWEQYF. Here the CDR3 DNA reads TGCGCCAGCAGCCAAGATGACGGGAGGGCCTTGTGGGAGCAGTACTTC.

The CDR3 spells CASRDSRGDYGYTF. In nucleotides, the CDR3 is TGTGCCAGCAGAGATAGCAGGGGGGACTATGGCTACACCTTC. The rearrangement joins TRBV5-5 to TRBJ1-2, with 7 nucleotides matching TRBD1. CDR3 size: 14 residues. Germline assignment: CDR1 SGHKS and CDR2 YYEKEE (reference sequence). The ends lost 5 bases at V and 3 bases at J; junction bases unmatched: 7.

V gene TRBV30 combines with J gene TRBJ1-2; the D is unclear. The V gene's germline CDR1 is GTSNPN and CDR2 SVGIG (reference sequence). V lost 2 bases, J lost 7 bases, and 14 bases lay in between. The CDR3 has 13 residues. The CDR3 loop is CAWSSYREGGYTF. The CDR3 DNA reads TGTGCCTGGAGTTCATATCGTGAGGGTGGCTACACCTTC.